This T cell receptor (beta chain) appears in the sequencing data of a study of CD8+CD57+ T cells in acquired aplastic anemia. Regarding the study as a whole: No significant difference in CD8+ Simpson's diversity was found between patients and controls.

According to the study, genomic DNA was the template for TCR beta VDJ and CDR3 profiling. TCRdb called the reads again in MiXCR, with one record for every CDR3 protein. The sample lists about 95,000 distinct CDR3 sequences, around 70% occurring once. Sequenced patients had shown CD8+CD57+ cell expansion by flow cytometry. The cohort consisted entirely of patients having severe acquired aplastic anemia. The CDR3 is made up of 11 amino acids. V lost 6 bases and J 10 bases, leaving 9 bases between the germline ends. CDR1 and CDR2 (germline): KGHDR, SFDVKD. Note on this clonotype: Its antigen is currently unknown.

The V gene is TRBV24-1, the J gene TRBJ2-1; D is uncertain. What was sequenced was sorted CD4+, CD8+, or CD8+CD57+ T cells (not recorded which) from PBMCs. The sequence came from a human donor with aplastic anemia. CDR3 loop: CATSLSGEQFF. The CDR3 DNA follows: TGTGCCACCAGTTTATCAGGAGAGCAGTTCTTC.